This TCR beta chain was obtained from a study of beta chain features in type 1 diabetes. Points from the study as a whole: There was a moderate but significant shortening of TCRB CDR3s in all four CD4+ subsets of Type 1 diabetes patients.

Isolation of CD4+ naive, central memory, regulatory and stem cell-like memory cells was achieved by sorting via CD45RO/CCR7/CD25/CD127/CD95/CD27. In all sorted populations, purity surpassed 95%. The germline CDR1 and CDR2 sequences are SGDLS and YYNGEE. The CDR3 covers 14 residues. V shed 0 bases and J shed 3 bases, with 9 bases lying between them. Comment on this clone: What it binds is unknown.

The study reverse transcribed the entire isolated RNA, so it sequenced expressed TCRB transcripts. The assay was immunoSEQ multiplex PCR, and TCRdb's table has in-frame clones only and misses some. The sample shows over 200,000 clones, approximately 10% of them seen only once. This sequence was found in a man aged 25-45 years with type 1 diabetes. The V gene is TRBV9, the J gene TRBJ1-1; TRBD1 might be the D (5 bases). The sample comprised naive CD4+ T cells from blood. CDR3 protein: CASSVGGADTEAFF. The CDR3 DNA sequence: TGTGCCAGCAGCGTAGGCGGGGCGGACACTGAAGCTTTCTTT.